The source of this TCR beta chain is a study of Ad26.COV2.S vaccination and SARS-CoV-2 variants. Whole-study context: A COV1001 Ad26.COV2.S trial-arm participant provided the sample. Dosing was one shot or two shots 56 days apart.

Treatment of the sample: about 20 received Ad26.COV2.S at low or high dose, single or two shots; 5 received placebo; per-sample allocation not given. Day 63 following the first vaccine or placebo injection was when the samples were taken. The administered vaccine (an Ad26 vector) expressed Wuhan-strain SARS-CoV-2 spike. Study-wide points: People given the vaccine had a wider spike-specific TCR breadth than placebo recipients did.

Profiling relied on immunoSEQ multiplex PCR, and the TCRdb table lists in-frame clones only, not all of them. The data contain about 440,000 clones, around 91% of them singletons. As concerns this clone: Its antigen is not identified.

This specimen consisted of peripheral blood, obtained in a trial of Ad26.COV2.S vaccine versus placebo. This TCR derives from a person between 18 and 65 years old who received the Ad26.COV2.S COVID-19 vaccine or a placebo.

Written as DNA, the CDR3 is TGCAGCGATTTGGGGGCGCGTGAGACCCAGTACTTC. It specifies CSDLGARETQYF. The rearrangement uses TRBV29-1 and TRBJ2-5; D might be TRBD1 (6 bases). V lost 7 bases to trimming and J lost 5 bases, with 14 bases between them. CDR1 and CDR2 from the germline V gene are SQVTM and ANQGSEA. The CDR3 spans 12 residues.